Presented here are 19 T cell receptor beta chains from one specimen sequenced in a study of T cell responses to AZD1222 COVID-19 vaccine. TCRdb keeps only in-frame clones here, not all; method: immunoSEQ multiplex PCR. The top ten hold approximately 4.5% of the sample, which has 90,000 to 120,000 clones, 75% to 90% seen once. This specimen was peripheral blood, taken on day 0 of AZD1222 vaccination. Every receptor here comes from an adult in good health.

The table lists this clone with a count of one. This chain joins TRBV29-1 and TRBJ1-2; D may be TRBD1 (6 bases). The germline gives CDR1 SQVTM, CDR2 ANQGSEA. This CDR3 contains 12 residues. Trimming pared 4 bases from V and 8 bases from J, leaving 14 bases between. Written as DNA, the CDR3 is TGCAGCGTTGCGGGGTTGGACAGCGGCTACACCTTC. This encodes CSVAGLDSGYTF.

V is TRBV7-2 and J is TRBJ1-4; 12 nucleotides align to TRBD1. V shed 2 bases, J shed 11 bases, and the junction held 6 bases outside the gene matches. The CDR3 covers 15 residues. Germline CDR1 SGHTA, CDR2 FQGNSA. The chain's CDR3 is CASSLWGTGGGKLFF. The CDR3 coding sequence is TGTGCCAGCAGCTTATGGGGGACAGGGGGCGGGAAACTGTTTTTT.

The chain is built from TRBV5-4 and TRBJ1-6; the D gene is possibly TRBD1 (5 bases). The V end was cut by 2 bases, the J end by 8 bases, with 17 bases between. The CDR3 length is 16 residues. Germline V gene sequence: CDR1 SGHNT, CDR2 YYREEE (reference sequence). The CDR3 spells CASSLGQRDFDSPLHF. CDR3 nucleotide sequence: TGTGCCAGCAGCTTAGGACAAAGGGACTTCGATTCACCCCTCCACTTT.

The chain links TRBV28 to TRBJ2-5; weak D call: TRBD2 (6 bases). V dropped 6 bases and J dropped 3 bases, with 17 bases sitting between them. Germline CDR1 is MDHEN and CDR2 is SYDVKM. CDR3 length: 15 residues. The CDR3 is CASRGEAETEETQYF. DNA for the CDR3: TGTGCCAGCAGGGGGGAGGCGGAGACCGAAGAGACCCAGTACTTC.

Notes on this clone: Germline is not matched at one junction end, which may reflect a read error. The chain links TRBV7-8 to TRBJ2-7; no reliable D call. This CDR3 spans 13 amino acids. CDR1 SGHVS and CDR2 FQNEAQ come from the germline V gene. The CDR3 region has the DNA TGTGCCAGCAGTCCCCTTATGGTGCGTGCTCCGAACTTC. Encoded protein: CASSPLMVRAPNF.

Of note for this clone: Distinct nucleotide sequences in the sample also encode this CDR3. The V call is TRBV18, the J call TRBJ1-1; D might be TRBD1 (6 bases). Germline CDR1 reads KGHSH; CDR2 reads LQKENI. The V end lost 5 bases, the J end lost 1 base, and 8 bases lay between the germline ends. This CDR3 has 13 residues. CDR3 loop: CASSGQKNTEAFF. Here the CDR3 DNA reads TGTGCCAGCTCAGGACAGAAGAACACTGAAGCTTTCTTT.

This chain joins TRBV4-3 and TRBJ1-2; D is uncertain. The CDR3 length is 16 residues. Germline values: CDR1 LGHNA, CDR2 YSLEER. V lost 0 bases to trimming and J lost 4 bases, with 15 bases between them. In nucleotides, the CDR3 is TGCGCCAGCAGCCAAGATTTCGACGGAAGCTTCTATGGCTACACCTTC. It encodes CASSQDFDGSFYGYTF.

The rearrangement links TRBV27 to TRBJ1-5, with a weak D call TRBD1 (5 bases). V was trimmed by 5 bases and J by 10 bases, leaving 18 bases between them. The CDR3 is 14 residues long. CDR1 is MNHEY and CDR2 is SMNVEV in the germline V gene (reference sequence). In DNA form, the CDR3 reads TGTGCCAGCAGTCTAGGCGGACACACTCGACCCCAGCATTTT. Protein sequence: CASSLGGHTRPQHF.

This clone was recorded a few times. CDR3 sequence: CASSLLCPQLAGDCADTQYF. The CDR3 DNA follows: TGTGCCAGCAGTTTACTTTGTCCCCAACTAGCGGGAGATTGCGCAGATACGCAGTATTTT. The chain combines TRBV28 with TRBJ2-3; the match to TRBD2 covers 11 bases. V was pared by 2 bases and J by 4 bases, with 17 bases of the junction left unmatched. CDR1 is MDHEN, CDR2 SYDVKM, per germline. The CDR3 spans 20 residues.

The DNA of the CDR3 is TGTGCCAGCAGTTACCCGGGGTCCATCTATGGCTACACCTTC. Translating it yields CASSYPGSIYGYTF. This rearrangement joins TRBV6-5 to TRBJ1-2; no reliable D call. CDR1 is MNHEY, CDR2 SVGAGI, per germline. This CDR3 region has 14 residues. The V end lost 2 bases, the J end lost 4 bases, and 11 bases lay between the germline ends.

The chain employs TRBV15 and TRBJ1-2; D not resolved. The V gene lost 0 bases and the J gene lost 4 bases, with 6 bases spanning the gap. CDR1 LNHNV and CDR2 YYDKDF come from the germline V gene (reference sequence). The CDR3 is 13 residues long. The CDR3: CATSRDTVYGYTF. The CDR3 region has the DNA TGTGCCACCAGCAGAGATACGGTCTATGGCTACACCTTC.

The J gene is TRBJ1-2, the V gene TRBV10-3; TRBD1 matches 9 bases. J lost 6 bases, V lost 8 bases, and 7 bases had no gene match. This CDR3 contains 13 residues. From germline, CDR1 is ENHRY and CDR2 SYGVKD. CDR3 sequence reads: CAIAEQGAHGYTF. In DNA, the CDR3 is TGTGCCATCGCTGAACAGGGGGCACATGGCTACACCTTC.

The chain recombines TRBV23-1 with TRBJ2-1; 11 nucleotides match TRBD1. TRBV23-1 is annotated as an ORF whose role is uncertain. The CDR3 totals 17 residues. Losses at the gene ends were 3 bases for V and 3 bases for J; bases not matched to a gene: 7. CDR3 in DNA: TGCGCCAGCAGTCAGCCAGGACAGGGGGCAAACTACAATGAGCAGTTCTTC. It specifies CASSQPGQGANYNEQFF.

The V call is TRBV3-1 (or the pseudogene TRBV3-2), the J call TRBJ1-4, with D maybe TRBD1 (5 bases). This CDR3 is built from 17 residues. The germline V gene encodes CDR1 LGHDT and CDR2 YNNKEL (reference sequence). The germline V and J ends were trimmed by 2 bases and 0 bases, with 13 bases remaining between them. The CDR3 DNA follows: TGTGCCAGCAGCCAACATCAGGGTGCCACAACTAATGAAAAACTGTTTTTT. This translates into CASSQHQGATTNEKLFF.

The chain uses TRBV7-2 and TRBJ2-2, with 10 bases identical to TRBD1. V gave up 5 bases and J gave up 2 bases; unmatched junction bases: 8. The germline CDR1 and CDR2 sequences are SGHTA and FQGNSA. The CDR3 covers 17 residues. The CDR3 coding sequence is TGTGCCAGCAGCCCATCCGGGACAGGGGTCAACACCGGGGAGCTGTTTTTT. Translated, it gives CASSPSGTGVNTGELFF.

This rearrangement joins TRBV6-5 to TRBJ1-1; D might be TRBD1 (5 bases). V shed 5 bases and J shed 2 bases, with 15 bases lying between them. CDR1 is MNHEY and CDR2 is SVGAGI in the germline V gene. The CDR3 is 15 amino acids. DNA of the CDR3: TGTGCCAGCAGTAGAAGCCTCTGGACAAACACTGAAGCTTTCTTT. Its protein is CASSRSLWTNTEAFF.

The genes are TRBV12-3 or TRBV12-4 and TRBJ1-3; the D gene is possibly TRBD1 (5 bases). The V end was cut by 6 bases, the J end by 4 bases, with 7 bases between. This CDR3 region has 12 residues. CDR3 in amino acids: CASRQGGNTIYF. CDR3 nucleotides: TGTGCCAGCAGGCAGGGAGGAAACACCATATATTTT.

The chain recombines TRBV7-9 with TRBJ2-7; 7 bases match TRBD1. V was pared by 4 bases and J by 1 base, with 7 bases of the junction left unmatched. CDR1 and CDR2 (germline): SEHNR, FQNEAQ (reference sequence). CDR3 length: 15 residues. CDR3 bases: TGTGCCAGCAGCTCATTGACAGGGTCTTCCTACGAGCAGTACTTC. Translated: CASSSLTGSSYEQYF.

This clone was detected a few times. The V gene is TRBV28, the J gene TRBJ1-4, with D perhaps TRBD1 (6 bases). The germline V gene has CDR1 MDHEN and CDR2 SYDVKM. This CDR3 spans 12 amino acids. The V end lost 6 bases, the J end lost 8 bases, and 10 bases lay between the germline ends. The CDR3 coding sequence is TGTGCCAGCAGAACAGGGTCCGAAAAACTGTTTTTT. Its protein is CASRTGSEKLFF.